A selection of T cell receptor beta chains follows, all from one sample in a study of cytomegalovirus exposure and HLA in healthy donors. Here immunoSEQ multiplex PCR was the method, and the copy in TCRdb shows in-frame clones only, minus some. Among roughly 100,000 clones listed, 10% were seen once. Sequenced material: PBMCs. The receptors stem from a man in his forties in good health and CMV-seropositive. Each CDR3 is given with its conserved first and last residue. Each record gives: J gene, D gene, V gene, CDR3 length, clone size, CDR3 protein, CDR3 DNA. D genes are given only for firm matches. Not every row has a clone size; where given, it reads once, few, many or a size class.

j_call: TRBJ2-5; d_call: TRBD2; v_call: TRBV11-2; cdr3_length: 15; clone_size: -; cdr3_aa: CASSLGAGGPETQYF; cdr3_nt: TGTGCCAGCAGCTTAGGAGCGGGAGGGCCGGAGACCCAGTACTTC
j_call: TRBJ1-5; d_call: TRBD1; v_call: TRBV19; cdr3_length: 14; clone_size: -; cdr3_aa: CASGTEYSNQPQHF; cdr3_nt: TGTGCCAGCGGGACAGAGTATAGCAATCAGCCCCAGCATTTT
j_call: TRBJ1-1; d_call: TRBD1; v_call: TRBV6-5; cdr3_length: 15; clone_size: -; cdr3_aa: CASSGTGAPRTEAFF; cdr3_nt: TGTGCCAGCAGTGGGACAGGGGCCCCGAGAACTGAAGCTTTCTTT
j_call: TRBJ2-7; d_call: TRBD2; v_call: TRBV19; cdr3_length: 15; clone_size: -; cdr3_aa: CASMGLGGPKSEQYF; cdr3_nt: TGTGCCAGCATGGGACTAGGAGGCCCCAAGTCGGAGCAGTACTTC
j_call: TRBJ2-5; d_call: TRBD2; v_call: TRBV5-4; cdr3_length: 16; clone_size: few; cdr3_aa: CASSYGLAESQETQYF; cdr3_nt: TGTGCCAGCAGCTACGGACTAGCGGAATCTCAAGAGACCCAGTACTTC
j_call: TRBJ2-1; d_call: TRBD2; v_call: TRBV5-6; cdr3_length: 13; clone_size: -; cdr3_aa: CASSLGLAIEQFF; cdr3_nt: TGTGCCAGCAGCTTGGGACTAGCGATCGAGCAGTTCTTC
j_call: TRBJ1-2; d_call: TRBD1; v_call: TRBV7-9; cdr3_length: 13; clone_size: -; cdr3_aa: CASVLRTGYGYTF; cdr3_nt: TGTGCCAGCGTATTACGGACAGGGTATGGCTACACCTTC
j_call: TRBJ1-5; d_call: -; v_call: TRBV18; cdr3_length: 13; clone_size: few; cdr3_aa: CASSPEFNQPQHF; cdr3_nt: TGTGCCAGCTCACCAGAGTTCAATCAGCCCCAGCATTTT
j_call: TRBJ2-6; d_call: -; v_call: TRBV5-4; cdr3_length: 16; clone_size: -; cdr3_aa: CASSLARGSGANVLTF; cdr3_nt: TGTGCCAGCAGCTTGGCTCGGGGGTCTGGGGCCAACGTCCTGACTTTC
j_call: TRBJ2-1; d_call: TRBD1; v_call: TRBV7-3; cdr3_length: 13; clone_size: -; cdr3_aa: CASSRDRENEQFF; cdr3_nt: TGTGCCAGCAGCCGTGACAGGGAGAATGAGCAGTTCTTC
j_call: TRBJ2-2; d_call: -; v_call: TRBV10-1; cdr3_length: 14; clone_size: few; cdr3_aa: CASSEGASTGELFF; cdr3_nt: TGCGCCAGCAGTGAGGGGGCATCGACCGGGGAGCTGTTTTTT
j_call: TRBJ1-3; d_call: -; v_call: TRBV7-7; cdr3_length: 15; clone_size: -; cdr3_aa: CASSLWRCSGNTIYF; cdr3_nt: TGTGCTAGCAGCTTGTGGCGGTGCTCTGGAAACACCATATATTTT
j_call: TRBJ1-5; d_call: -; v_call: TRBV19; cdr3_length: 15; clone_size: -; cdr3_aa: CASSIRVNSNQPQHF; cdr3_nt: TGTGCCAGTAGTATCAGGGTTAATAGCAATCAGCCCCAGCATTTT
j_call: TRBJ1-6; d_call: -; v_call: TRBV2; cdr3_length: 15; clone_size: -; cdr3_aa: CASSEARGGLSPLHF; cdr3_nt: TGTGCCAGCAGTGAAGCGCGGGGGGGGCTTTCACCCCTCCACTTT
j_call: TRBJ2-7; d_call: TRBD2; v_call: TRBV5-1; cdr3_length: 15; clone_size: few; cdr3_aa: CASSLTAGPSYEQYF; cdr3_nt: TGCGCCAGCAGCTTGACAGCGGGACCCTCCTACGAGCAGTACTTC
j_call: TRBJ2-7; d_call: -; v_call: TRBV5-6; cdr3_length: 15; clone_size: -; cdr3_aa: CASSLEGRGQYEQYF; cdr3_nt: TGTGCCAGCAGCTTGGAAGGGAGAGGGCAATACGAGCAGTACTTC
j_call: TRBJ2-2; d_call: -; v_call: TRBV11-2; cdr3_length: 13; clone_size: -; cdr3_aa: CASSFHRSRELFF; cdr3_nt: TGTGCCAGCAGCTTCCACAGGTCTCGGGAGCTGTTTTTT
j_call: TRBJ2-3; d_call: -; v_call: TRBV2; cdr3_length: 14; clone_size: few; cdr3_aa: CASSVRTSTDTQYF; cdr3_nt: TGTGCCAGCAGTGTGCGGACTAGCACAGATACGCAGTATTTT
j_call: TRBJ2-1; d_call: -; v_call: TRBV4-3; cdr3_length: 13; clone_size: -; cdr3_aa: CASSLLRSNEQFF; cdr3_nt: TGCGCCAGCAGCCTCCTCCGGTCCAATGAGCAGTTCTTC
j_call: TRBJ2-3; d_call: -; v_call: TRBV29-1; cdr3_length: 13; clone_size: -; cdr3_aa: CSVGGSITDTQYF; cdr3_nt: TGCAGCGTTGGGGGCTCAATCACAGATACGCAGTATTTT
j_call: TRBJ2-7; d_call: TRBD2; v_call: TRBV6-1; cdr3_length: 14; clone_size: -; cdr3_aa: CASTLAGRGYEQYF; cdr3_nt: TGTGCCAGCACCCTAGCCGGGAGGGGATACGAGCAGTACTTC
j_call: TRBJ2-6; d_call: -; v_call: TRBV7-9; cdr3_length: 15; clone_size: few; cdr3_aa: CASSLSSSGANVLTF; cdr3_nt: TGTGCCAGCAGCTTATCGAGCTCTGGGGCCAACGTCCTGACTTTC
j_call: TRBJ2-1; d_call: -; v_call: TRBV29-1; cdr3_length: 11; clone_size: -; cdr3_aa: CSVITADEQFF; cdr3_nt: TGCAGCGTCATAACCGCGGATGAGCAGTTCTTC
j_call: TRBJ2-5; d_call: -; v_call: TRBV4-2; cdr3_length: 16; clone_size: -; cdr3_aa: CASSQGGGASQETQYF; cdr3_nt: TGTGCCAGCAGCCAAGGTGGGGGGGCTAGCCAAGAGACCCAGTACTTC
j_call: TRBJ2-7; d_call: TRBD1; v_call: TRBV11-3; cdr3_length: 14; clone_size: -; cdr3_aa: CASSLGTGFDEQYF; cdr3_nt: TGTGCCAGCAGCTTAGGGACAGGGTTCGACGAGCAGTACTTC
j_call: TRBJ2-7; d_call: TRBD1; v_call: TRBV28; cdr3_length: 14; clone_size: -; cdr3_aa: CASERAGGFYEQYF; cdr3_nt: TGTGCCAGCGAACGGGCAGGGGGCTTCTACGAGCAGTACTTC
j_call: TRBJ1-5; d_call: TRBD1; v_call: TRBV19; cdr3_length: 15; clone_size: -; cdr3_aa: CASSIAGGSNQPQHF; cdr3_nt: TGTGCCAGTAGTATAGCAGGGGGGAGCAATCAGCCCCAGCATTTT
j_call: TRBJ2-4; d_call: TRBD2; v_call: TRBV6-5; cdr3_length: 15; clone_size: few; cdr3_aa: CASSYSLAGQNIQYF; cdr3_nt: TGTGCCAGCAGTTACTCGCTAGCGGGCCAAAACATTCAGTACTTC
j_call: TRBJ1-4; d_call: TRBD1; v_call: TRBV4-2; cdr3_length: 15; clone_size: -; cdr3_aa: CASSHLDRANDKLFF; cdr3_nt: TGTGCCAGCAGCCATCTGGACAGGGCGAATGACAAACTGTTTTTT
j_call: TRBJ1-2; d_call: -; v_call: TRBV28; cdr3_length: 13; clone_size: -; cdr3_aa: CASSSGTLYGYTF; cdr3_nt: TGTGCCAGCAGTTCCGGGACACTCTATGGCTACACCTTC
j_call: TRBJ2-2; d_call: -; v_call: TRBV7-9; cdr3_length: 16; clone_size: few; cdr3_aa: CASSLESGRFIGELFF; cdr3_nt: TGTGCCAGCAGCTTAGAGTCCGGGAGATTTATCGGGGAGCTGTTTTTT
j_call: TRBJ1-1; d_call: -; v_call: TRBV5-4; cdr3_length: 13; clone_size: few; cdr3_aa: CASSLTTSPEAFF; cdr3_nt: TGTGCCAGCAGCTTAACTACAAGCCCTGAAGCTTTCTTT
j_call: TRBJ1-2; d_call: -; v_call: TRBV27; cdr3_length: 16; clone_size: -; cdr3_aa: CASSLDRRQSDGGYTF; cdr3_nt: TGTGCCAGCAGTTTGGATCGTCGACAGTCAGACGGAGGCTACACCTTC
j_call: TRBJ2-5; d_call: -; v_call: TRBV9; cdr3_length: 15; clone_size: -; cdr3_aa: CASSRAGLTGETQYF; cdr3_nt: TGTGCCAGCAGCAGGGCGGGGCTCACGGGGGAGACCCAGTACTTC
j_call: TRBJ1-1; d_call: -; v_call: TRBV6-6; cdr3_length: 13; clone_size: few; cdr3_aa: CASSLGQKDEAFF; cdr3_nt: TGTGCCAGCAGTCTTGGACAGAAGGATGAAGCTTTCTTT
j_call: TRBJ1-1; d_call: TRBD1; v_call: TRBV4-1; cdr3_length: 15; clone_size: -; cdr3_aa: CASSPRGQLNTEAFF; cdr3_nt: TGCGCCAGCAGTCCTCGGGGACAGCTGAACACTGAAGCTTTCTTT
j_call: TRBJ2-1; d_call: TRBD1; v_call: TRBV14; cdr3_length: 17; clone_size: -; cdr3_aa: CASSLETGNRVYNEQFF; cdr3_nt: TGTGCCAGCAGCCTAGAGACAGGGAATAGGGTTTACAATGAGCAGTTCTTC